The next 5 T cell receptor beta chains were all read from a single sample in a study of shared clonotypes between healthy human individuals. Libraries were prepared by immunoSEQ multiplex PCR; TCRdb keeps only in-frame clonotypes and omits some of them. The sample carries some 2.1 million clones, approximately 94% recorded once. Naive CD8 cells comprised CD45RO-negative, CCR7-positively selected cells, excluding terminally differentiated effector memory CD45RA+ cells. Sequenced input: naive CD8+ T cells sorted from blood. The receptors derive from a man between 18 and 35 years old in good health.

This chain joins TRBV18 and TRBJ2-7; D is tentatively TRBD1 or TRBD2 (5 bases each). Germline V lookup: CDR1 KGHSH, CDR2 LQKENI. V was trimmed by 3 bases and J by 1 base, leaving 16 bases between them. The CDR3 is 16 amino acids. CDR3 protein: CASSPRDDPPSYEQYF. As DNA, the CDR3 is TGTGCCAGCTCACCCCGGGACGACCCGCCTTCCTACGAGCAGTACTTC.

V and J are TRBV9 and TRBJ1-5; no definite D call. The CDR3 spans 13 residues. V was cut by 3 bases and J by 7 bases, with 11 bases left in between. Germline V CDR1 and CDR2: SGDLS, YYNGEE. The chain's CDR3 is CASSAASGQPQHF. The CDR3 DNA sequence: TGTGCCAGCAGCGCCGCGTCGGGACAGCCCCAGCATTTT. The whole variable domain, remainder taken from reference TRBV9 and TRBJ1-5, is DSGVTQTPKHLITATGQRVTLRCSPRSGDLSVYWYQQSLDQGLQFLIQYYNGEERAKGNILERFSAQQFPDLHSELNLSSLELGDSALYFCASSAASGQPQHFGDGTRLSIL.

CDR3 nucleotides: TGTGCCAGCAGCTTCCAGGGAGGCGACCAGTACTTC. Its protein product is CASSFQGGDQYF. The genes are TRBV5-6 and TRBJ2-5; D perhaps matches TRBD2 (6 bases). With 2 bases removed from V and 10 bases from J, the gap between germline ends came to 12 bases. Germline V lookup: CDR1 SGHDT, CDR2 YYEEEE. This CDR3 spans 12 amino acids.

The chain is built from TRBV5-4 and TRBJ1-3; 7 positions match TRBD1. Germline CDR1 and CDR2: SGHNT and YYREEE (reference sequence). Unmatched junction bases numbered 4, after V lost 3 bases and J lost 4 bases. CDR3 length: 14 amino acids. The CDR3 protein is CASSSPGGGNTIYF. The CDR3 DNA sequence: TGTGCCAGCAGCTCACCAGGGGGAGGAAACACCATATATTTT.

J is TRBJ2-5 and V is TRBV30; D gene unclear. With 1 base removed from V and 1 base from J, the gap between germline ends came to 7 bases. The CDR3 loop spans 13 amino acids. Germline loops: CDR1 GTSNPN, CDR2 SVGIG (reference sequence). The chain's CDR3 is CAWSAGFQETQYF. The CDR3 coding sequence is TGTGCCTGGAGTGCTGGGTTCCAAGAGACCCAGTACTTC.